These 2 T cell receptor beta chains came from one sample sequenced in a study of blood T cell repertoires in COVID-19 (dated by TCRdb to about 2020). The library was prepared using the immunoSEQ multiplex PCR assay. The table was pulled from immuneACCESS by TCRdb, which kept in-frame rearrangements only. Such tables lose some clones; where checked, under half of the loss comes from unresolved V genes, and the rest has no known cause. The sample data list approximately 75,000 clones, and 88% of these were observed just once. In total, the top ten clones hold more than 25% of the sample. Sequenced material: peripheral blood. These receptors came from a man aged 45 to 65 with acute or convalescent COVID-19.

This sequence joins TRBV14 and TRBJ1-3; D gene unclear. The CDR3 has 15 residues. The germline gives CDR1 SGHDN, CDR2 FVKESK. Trimming stripped 1 base from V and 3 bases from J, with 10 bases between. The CDR3 protein is CASSQVRRSGNTIYF. CDR3 nucleotide sequence: TGTGCCAGCAGCCAAGTAAGGAGAAGTGGAAACACCATATATTTT. Complete variable domain (other parts from reference TRBV14 and TRBJ1-3): EAGVTQFPSHSVIEKGQTVTLRCDPISGHDNLYWYRRVMGKEIKFLLHFVKESKQDESGMPNNRFLAERTGGTYSTLKVQPAELEDSGVYFCASSQVRRSGNTIYFGEGSWLTVV.

This clone was seen a handful of times. The gene calls are TRBV27 and TRBJ1-5; D is unclear. From germline, CDR1 is MNHEY and CDR2 SMNVEV (reference sequence). This CDR3 is built from 12 residues. V lost 4 bases and J lost 4, with 5 bases in between. CDR3 nucleotide sequence: TGTGCCAGCAGTTCCCAGAATCAGCCCCAGCATTTT. Translation gives CASSSQNQPQHF.